The 15 T cell receptor beta chains in this list originate from one sample, sequenced in a study of PD-L1 blockade in urothelial cancer. Sequenced by immunoSEQ multiplex PCR; TCRdb stores in-frame clones only, minus some. The data show about 110,000 clones, 70% to 90% seen once. The input for sequencing was PBMCs, taken around atezolizumab (anti-PD-L1) treatment. Receptors originate from a man in his fifties or sixties with urothelial cancer.

The genes are TRBV7-9 and TRBJ2-3, with TRBD2 matching over 12 bases. CDR1 is SEHNR and CDR2 is FQNEAQ in the germline V gene (reference sequence). With V trimmed by 5 bases and J by 6 bases, 6 bases remained unmatched. This CDR3 is built from 15 residues. The CDR3 DNA is TGTGCCAGCAGCCCCGGACTAGCGGGAAGGGATACGCAGTATTTT. Translation: CASSPGLAGRDTQYF.

This chain joins TRBV29-1 and TRBJ1-2, with a possible D match to TRBD1 (6 bases). Trimming removed 6 bases from V and 4 bases from J, with 24 bases in between. Per the germline V gene, CDR1 is SQVTM and CDR2 is ANQGSEA. This CDR3 is built from 16 residues. The DNA of the CDR3 is TGCAGCGTGGGGTGGAGATCTCAGGGGATTGCCTATGGCTACACCTTC. It codes for CSVGWRSQGIAYGYTF.

The rearrangement uses TRBV9 and TRBJ2-7; 14 nucleotides agree with TRBD2. Trimming removed 2 bases from V and 5 bases from J; junction bases left unmatched: 6. Looked up from germline, CDR1 is SGDLS and CDR2 is YYNGEE. This CDR3 comprises 16 residues. The CDR3: CASSVQGTSGSNEQYF. For the CDR3, the DNA is TGTGCCAGCAGCGTCCAAGGGACTAGCGGGAGTAACGAGCAGTACTTC.

The CDR3 region has the DNA TGTGCCAGCAGCTTAGCCACGGGGTTCGGGGAGCTGTTTTTT. This sequence encodes CASSLATGFGELFF. The chain combines TRBV7-2 with TRBJ2-2, with D possibly matching TRBD2 (5 bases). This CDR3 has 14 residues. Germline CDR1 is SGHTA and CDR2 is FQGNSA. Trimming shortened V by 0 bases and J by 7 bases, and 9 bases separated the two germline ends.

The rearrangement links TRBV11-2 to TRBJ2-1, with 8 nucleotides matching TRBD2. J gave up 7 bases and V 5 bases, and 19 bases lay outside the gene matches. The CDR3 totals 18 residues. Germline V CDR1 and CDR2: SGHAT, FQNNGV. In nucleotides, the CDR3 is TGTGCCAGCAGCCATGGTAGGGCGGGAGGCATGAGTTTGAATGAGCAGTTCTTC. Protein product: CASSHGRAGGMSLNEQFF. The variable domain in full, completed from reference TRBV11-2 and TRBJ2-1, reads EAGVAQSPRYKIIEKRQSVAFWCNPISGHATLYWYQQILGQGPKLLIQFQNNGVVDDSQLPKDRFSAERLKGVDSTLKIQPAKLEDSAVYLCASSHGRAGGMSLNEQFFGPGTRLTVL.

The V and J genes are TRBV28 and TRBJ2-1; 11 nucleotides agree with TRBD1. The germline V gene encodes CDR1 MDHEN and CDR2 SYDVKM. This CDR3 comprises 17 residues. V was pared by 7 bases and J by 4 bases, with 12 bases of the junction left unmatched. CDR3 amino acids: CASITPIGTGGYNEQFF. CDR3 in DNA: TGTGCCAGCATAACGCCAATTGGGACAGGGGGGTACAATGAGCAGTTCTTC.

This rearrangement joins TRBV7-9 to TRBJ1-5, with D possibly TRBD1 on 6 matching bases. This CDR3 has 16 residues. V was shortened by 1 base and J by 6 bases, with 16 bases between the two germline ends. Germline V lookup: CDR1 SEHNR, CDR2 FQNEAQ (reference sequence). CDR3 nucleotide sequence: TGTGCCAGCAGCTTAGGGGACGGGGGGGCGATTCAGCCCCAGCATTTT. Its translation: CASSLGDGGAIQPQHF.

This rearrangement joins TRBV9 to TRBJ2-1; 16 positions match TRBD2. This CDR3 contains 17 residues. Losses at the gene ends were 4 bases for V and 7 bases for J; bases not matched to a gene: 8. Germline assignment: CDR1 SGDLS and CDR2 YYNGEE. In DNA form, the CDR3 reads TGTGCCAGCAGCCCGGGACTAGCGGGAGGGCCGGGAAATGAGCAGTTCTTC. Translated: CASSPGLAGGPGNEQFF.

This chain uses TRBV10-3 with TRBJ2-3; TRBD2 agrees at 8 bases. The germline gives CDR1 ENHRY, CDR2 SYGVKD. This CDR3 is 14 amino acids long. V gave up 6 bases and J gave up 0 bases; unmatched junction bases: 2. CDR3 sequence reads: CAIRPSGSTDTQYF. The CDR3 DNA follows: TGTGCCATCAGGCCTAGCGGGAGCACAGATACGCAGTATTTT.

The V call is TRBV27, the J call TRBJ2-1; 11 nucleotides line up with TRBD2. Germline loops: CDR1 MNHEY, CDR2 SMNVEV (reference sequence). CDR3 length: 15 residues. The V and J ends lost 8 bases and 7 bases, in that order; junction bases with no gene match: 10. The CDR3 DNA sequence: TGTGCCAGCCACAAACTAGCGGGGGAATGGAATGAGCAGTTCTTC. This codes for CASHKLAGEWNEQFF.

The rearrangement uses TRBV5-1 and TRBJ1-5; perhaps TRBD1 as D (6 bases). This CDR3 spans 13 amino acids. V was trimmed by 2 bases and J by 5 bases, leaving 8 bases between them. CDR1 SGHRS and CDR2 YFSETQ come from the germline V gene. The CDR3 nucleotides read TGCGCCAGCAGCTTAGCAGGGGATCAGCCCCAGCATTTT. The encoded protein is CASSLAGDQPQHF.

The chain joins TRBV19 to TRBJ2-1, with D perhaps matching TRBD2 (6 bases). Germline-derived CDR1 and CDR2 are LNHDA and SQIVND (reference sequence). CDR3 length: 13 residues. V lost 7 bases and J 10 bases, leaving 17 bases between the germline ends. The CDR3 spells CASTHDLGREQFF. CDR3 bases: TGTGCCAGTACCCATGACCTGGGGAGGGAGCAGTTCTTC.

The J gene is TRBJ1-1, the V gene TRBV6-1, with 8 bases lining up with TRBD1. The CDR3 covers 15 residues. Trimming removed 10 bases from V and 5 bases from J; junction bases left unmatched: 15. Looked up from germline, CDR1 is MNHNS and CDR2 is SASEGT. This chain's CDR3 is CATKRPGTGRTEAFF. The CDR3 DNA follows: TGTGCCACCAAAAGACCCGGGACAGGTAGGACTGAAGCTTTCTTT.

The chain combines TRBV29-1 with TRBJ2-7, with 9 nucleotides matching TRBD2. Per germline, CDR1 SQVTM and CDR2 ANQGSEA. The CDR3 is 12 amino acids. With V trimmed by 4 bases and J by 9 bases, 7 bases remained unmatched. CDR3 amino acids: CSVVGGTSLQYF. The CDR3 nucleotides read TGCAGCGTTGTGGGGGGGACTAGCTTGCAGTACTTC.

The V and J genes are TRBV11-2 and TRBJ2-6, with a weak D call TRBD1 (6 bases). Germline V gives CDR1 SGHAT, CDR2 FQNNGV. The ends were cut back, 5 bases at V and 4 bases at J, with 15 bases in the middle. The CDR3 consists of 16 residues. CDR3 in amino acids: CASSRWTAQGANVLTF. The CDR3 nucleotides are TGTGCCAGCAGCCGATGGACAGCTCAGGGGGCCAACGTCCTGACTTTC.